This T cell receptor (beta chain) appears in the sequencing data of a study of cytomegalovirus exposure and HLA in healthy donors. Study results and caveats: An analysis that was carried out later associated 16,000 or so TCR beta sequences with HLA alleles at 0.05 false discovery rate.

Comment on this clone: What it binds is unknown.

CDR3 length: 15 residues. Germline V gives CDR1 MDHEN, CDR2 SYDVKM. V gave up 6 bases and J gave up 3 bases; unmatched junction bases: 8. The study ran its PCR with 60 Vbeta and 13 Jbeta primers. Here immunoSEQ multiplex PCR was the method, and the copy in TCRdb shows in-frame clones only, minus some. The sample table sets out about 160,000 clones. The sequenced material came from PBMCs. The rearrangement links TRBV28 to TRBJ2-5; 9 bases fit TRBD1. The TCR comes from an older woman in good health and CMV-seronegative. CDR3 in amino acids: CASSRTGAKKETQYF. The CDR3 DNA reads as TGTGCCAGCAGCAGGACAGGGGCCAAGAAAGAGACCCAGTACTTC. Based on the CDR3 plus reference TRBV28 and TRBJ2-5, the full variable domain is DVKVTQSSRYLVKRTGEKVFLECVQDMDHENMFWYRQDPGLGLRLIYFSYDVKMKEKGDIPEGYSVSREKKERFSLILESASTNQTSMYLCASSRTGAKKETQYFGPGTRLLVL.